This TCR beta chain derives from a study of T cells expressing NK-cell markers. Overall study results and limits: In a group of 5 to 7 donors, dominant NKG2C+ clonotypes represented roughly 1.0-8% of CD8+ T cells. Evidence did not settle whether expanded NKG2C+ T cell clones targeted HCMV. Dominance of the CD3+CD56-NKG2C+ fraction by these clonotypes also held in a few donors.

Production of TCR beta cDNA relied on 5'RACE template switching with UMIs. From the 5' RACE reads, TCRdb lists one entry per CDR3 protein and no DNA. The table lists some 340,000 distinct CDR3 sequences. This CDR3 contains 14 residues. CDR1 and CDR2 (germline): ENHRY, SYGVKD. Turning to this clonotype: What it binds is unknown.

The sequencing sample was made of blood T cells: a sorted CD56 or NKG2C T cell subset, CD4+ or CD8+ T cells, or bulk PBMC T cells (not recorded which). The gene calls are TRBV10-3 and TRBJ2-7; absent DNA, TCRdb's TRBD2 call cannot be checked. The TCR originated in a man aged 18 to 69 in good health. CDR3 protein: CAISEGTQLEEQYF.